The rows below give T cell receptor beta chains drawn from one sample of a study of neurological immune-mediated disorders. In TCRdb, the 5' RACE reads were re-called with MiXCR into one record per CDR3 protein. The repertoire holds about 46,000 distinct CDR3 sequences, with less than 2% as singletons. The sample was PBMCs. Receptors were obtained from a woman aged 40 to 50 with multiple sclerosis. CDR3s include the opening cysteine and the closing phenylalanine or tryptophan.

V gene	J gene	CDR3 protein
TRBV9	TRBJ1-1	CASSVLGTPGGGNTEAFF
TRBV6-5	TRBJ1-3	CASSYGSAGNTIYF
TRBV5-1	TRBJ2-3	CASNREGTDTQYF
TRBV24-1	TRBJ2-5	CATSDSDFQETQYF
TRBV20-1	TRBJ1-2	CSALTGHTYDNYGYTF
TRBV5-1	TRBJ2-7	CASSPVAGGSYEQYF
TRBV5-6	TRBJ2-3	CASSSVQGLAINPDTQYF
TRBV20-1	TRBJ1-4	CSALQGADEKLFF
TRBV7-8	TRBJ1-1	CASSLEEGRIGSEAFF
TRBV5-1	TRBJ1-1	CASSPEPARMNTEAFF
TRBV20-1	TRBJ1-2	CSARESTGNYGYTF
TRBV9	TRBJ2-3	CASSVVTDTQYF
TRBV6-5	TRBJ2-3	CASSSGTSGVVDTQYF
TRBV5-8	TRBJ1-2	CASSGYDRANYGYTF
TRBV5-4	TRBJ1-5	CASSLGGGSNQPQHF
TRBV7-6	TRBJ1-2	CASSSRFSVHQDYGYTF
TRBV10-3	TRBJ2-1	CAIGLGGTSYNEQFF
TRBV7-2	TRBJ1-6	CASSFWTGRNSPLHF
TRBV5-1	TRBJ1-2	CASSWDRGGYGYTF
TRBV5-1	TRBJ1-2	CASSSSTGQRGYTF
TRBV20-1	TRBJ1-2	CSAREWGGGKAPNYGYTF
TRBV5-1	TRBJ2-2	CASSLGETGELFF
TRBV6-6	TRBJ2-4	CASSWGGGGRGNIQYF
TRBV27	TRBJ1-1	CASRTHRAGGTEAFF
TRBV9	TRBJ1-1	CASSSIYGENTEAFF
TRBV7-9	TRBJ2-3	CASSLATSIYTDTQYF
TRBV10-2	TRBJ1-1	CASSESGRDMTEAFF
TRBV7-2	TRBJ2-5	CASSLNRGGMETQYF
TRBV7-2	TRBJ2-2	CASSEDTNTGELFF
TRBV20-1	TRBJ1-1	CSARGGTGGSEAFF
TRBV10-3	TRBJ2-7	CAIRNRGRNDEQYF
TRBV18	TRBJ2-5	CASSRDRDQETQYF
TRBV18	TRBJ1-1	CASSPSQGKAEAFF
TRBV5-1	TRBJ1-1	CASSWGSVTEAFF
TRBV20-1	TRBJ1-2	CSASSLYNYGYTF
TRBV5-1	TRBJ1-1	CASSLQGQDTEAFF
TRBV7-9	TRBJ2-1	CASSLEIYNEQFF
TRBV20-1	TRBJ1-1	CSAREQGGGTEAFF
TRBV12-3/TRBV12-4	TRBJ2-1	CASSLGQGTNEQFF
TRBV10-3	TRBJ2-1	CAISAGTLYNEQFF